The sequence of this T cell receptor beta chain was determined in a study of blood T cell repertoires in COVID-19 (dated by TCRdb to the early 2020s). About the study as a whole: Samples covering the acute and convalescent phases of COVID-19 were provided by collaborators in the United States, Italy and Spain. Nearly every sample came with metadata listing a de-identified subject ID, COVID-19 status, age in years and sex. A freely available public database, intended as a resource for researchers studying the immune response to SARS-CoV-2, is where the repertoires were released. The dataset comprised deeply sampled blood TCRbeta repertoires from subjects exposed to, actively infected with, or recovered from COVID-19. The samples were drawn from two sources: the first 160 participants of the ongoing ImmuneRACE study, and about 1,300 subjects contributed by 6 global collaborators. The material from the prospective study consisted of cDNA or gDNA derived from T cells, B-cell-depleted T cells, or PBMCs. HLA class I and class II types, where available, came from metadata supplied by the sample provider rather than from assay-based typing.

TCRbeta CDR3 regions were amplified from genomic DNA using the immunoSEQ Assay, a bias-controlled multiplex PCR. Per the authors' processing: Nucleated cell counts per sample were estimated from amplification of reference gene primers within the assay. Sequence reads were collapsed and filtered to measure the absolute abundance of every unique TCRbeta CDR3 rearrangement. For each sample, productive Simpson clonality was calculated as the square root of Simpson's diversity index over productive rearrangements. Drawn from immuneACCESS, this table holds only the in-frame rearrangements with V and J called that TCRdb kept. Clones are partly lost; checked studies trace under half to an unresolved V gene and leave the rest unexplained. V and J calls and clone size are those listed in that table; D and trimming were worked out from the DNA. The sample includes some 100,000 clones, with just over 85% observed a single time. Roughly 8.1% of the sample comes from the top ten.

From the cysteine through the phenylalanine, the CDR3 covers 15 amino acids. The CDR3 DNA has 45 bases and is translated from base 1. V ends up 3 bases short and J 1 base short, with an unmatched junction base count of 5. CDR1 and CDR2, per the germline V gene, are SGHRS and YFSETQ. For this clone: Its binding antigen is unknown. Base qualities are not at hand, and no much larger clone is one base apart.

The full study reports these points: How much clinical and demographic metadata was included differed by source and by participant, and the metadata was provided uncurated.

Whole blood was collected in K2EDTA tubes by collaborating institutions according to the institutions' own protocols. Collaborator samples were shipped for TCRbeta analysis as frozen whole blood, isolated PBMCs, or DNA extracted from either sample type. The origin of this receptor is a woman in her 70s with acute or convalescent COVID-19. Input material: peripheral blood. The sequence links TRBV5-1 to TRBJ1-1, and TRBD1 matches 8 of the central bases. CDR3 reads: CASSSGTGSNTEAFF. The nucleotide sequence is TGCGCCAGCAGCTCCGGGACAGGCTCGAACACTGAAGCTTTCTTT.